Listed here are 8 T cell receptor beta chains from one sample, sequenced in a study of T cell changes during pregnancy in multiple sclerosis. The table came from immunoSEQ multiplex PCR; TCRdb's copy has only in-frame clones and leaves some out. This table holds about 32,000 clones, 75% to 95% found once. The sample in question was CD8+ T cells from peripheral blood mononuclear cells, obtained in the second trimester of pregnancy. The source of these receptors is a female donor in good health, enrolled as a control in a pregnancy study.

This chain joins TRBV5-6 and TRBJ2-5, with 11 bases lining up with TRBD1. This CDR3 is 15 amino acids long. CDR1 is SGHDT and CDR2 is YYEEEE in the germline V gene. With 3 bases clipped from V and 5 bases from J, the junction kept 6 bases outside the gene matches. In DNA, the CDR3 is TGTGCCAGCAGCTCCGGACAGGGGGCTTGGGAGACCCAGTACTTC. Translation: CASSSGQGAWETQYF.

The gene calls are TRBV5-6 and TRBJ2-3; D gene unclear. Germline V CDR1 and CDR2: SGHDT, YYEEEE. V lost 1 base and J 7 bases, leaving 13 bases between the germline ends. This CDR3 is 14 amino acids long. CDR3 DNA sequence: TGTGCCAGCAGCTTGAATGGCGGCTATAATACGCAGTATTTT. This gives the protein CASSLNGGYNTQYF.

The chain couples TRBV30 to TRBJ2-1, with 8 bases fitting TRBD2. Germline V gene data show CDR1 as GTSNPN and CDR2 as SVGIG (reference sequence). This CDR3 region has 14 residues. The V and J ends lost 5 bases and 2 bases, in that order; junction bases with no gene match: 5. The CDR3 loop reads CAWYPGLAYNEQFF. In DNA, the CDR3 is TGTGCCTGGTATCCGGGACTAGCCTACAATGAGCAGTTCTTC.

The rearrangement joins TRBV5-1 to TRBJ2-5; TRBD2 agrees at 8 bases. The CDR3 contains 15 residues. J gave up 2 bases and V 4 bases, and 7 bases lay outside the gene matches. CDR1 and CDR2 from the germline V gene are SGHRS and YFSETQ. This chain's CDR3 is CASSPRGGGQETQYF. The CDR3, as DNA: TGCGCCAGCAGCCCTCGGGGGGGAGGTCAAGAGACCCAGTACTTC.

V gene TRBV4-3 combines with J gene TRBJ2-2, with TRBD2 matching 9 bases. Germline trimming cut 0 bases from V and 3 bases from J; bases unmatched to any gene: 2. The CDR3 covers 16 residues. Germline lookup yields CDR1 LGHNA and CDR2 YSLEER. CDR3 protein: CASSQEGGGDTGELFF. CDR3 in DNA: TGCGCCAGCAGCCAAGAGGGCGGGGGGGACACCGGGGAGCTGTTTTTT.

There are a few counts of this clone. The chain joins TRBV6-1 to TRBJ2-7; no definite D call. This CDR3 region has 10 residues. Trimming took off 6 bases at V and 3 bases at J, with 3 bases between the two ends. The V gene's germline CDR1 is MNHNS and CDR2 SASEGT. The CDR3 here is CASRYYEQYF. Here the CDR3 DNA reads TGTGCCAGCAGATACTACGAGCAGTACTTC.

The chain joins TRBV29-1 to TRBJ1-4; D remains unclear. The CDR3 spans 11 residues. Germline V lookup: CDR1 SQVTM, CDR2 ANQGSEA. V shed 4 bases and J shed 8 bases, with 8 bases lying between them. As DNA, the CDR3 is TGCAGCGTTGGGCTGCCAGAAAAACTGTTTTTT. Translating it yields CSVGLPEKLFF. Full variable domain (missing parts from reference TRBV29-1 and TRBJ1-4): SAVISQKPSRDICQRGTSLTIQCQVDSQVTMMFWYRQQPGQSLTLIATANQGSEATYESGFVIDKFPISRPNLTFSTLTVSNMSPEDSSIYLCSVGLPEKLFFGSGTQLSVL.

This chain connects TRBV4-2 to TRBJ2-7, with 10 bases aligning to TRBD2. The CDR3 runs 17 residues. V shed 0 bases, J shed 4 bases, and the junction held 9 bases outside the gene matches. The V gene's germline CDR1 is LGHNA and CDR2 YNFKEQ. The DNA for the CDR3 is TGTGCCAGCAGCCAAGAGGGGCCCCCTAGCGGGGGTTACGAGCAGTACTTC. Translating it yields CASSQEGPPSGGYEQYF.